This TCR gamma chain came from a study of gamma-delta chains in newborns, infants, children. Study background: Microbial exposure reportedly drives polyclonal innate γδ T cell expansion after birth.

This clone turned up a few times. This specimen includes other DNA sequences encoding the same CDR3. TCRdb reran clone calling via CATT on the reads. The table lists a few thousand gamma-chain clones, about 56% of them singletons, with about a sixth in the top ten. The ends lost 1 base at V and 5 bases at J; junction bases unmatched: 2. Looked up from germline, CDR1 is GITISATS and CDR2 is ISYDGTV (reference sequence). There are 16 residues in the CDR3. The sample consisted of blood. The chain has TRGV9 and TRGJP. The J gene was not available in TCRdb and was assigned here by matching the DNA to germline segments. This sequence was found in a child who was a newborn, infant or young child, either healthy, febrile or measles-vaccinated (not recorded which). The CDR3 DNA is TGTGCCTTGTGGGAGGTTGAAGAGTTGGGCAAAAAAATCAAGGTATTT. Translating gives CALWEVEELGKKIKVF.